This T cell receptor (beta chain) was sequenced for a study of T cells in Graves' hyperthyroidism and ophthalmopathy. This clonotype was seen at least ten times. Amplified TCR beta CDR3 regions came from RNA transcripts. Researchers ran a first-round RT-PCR on the TCR CDR3 using the HTBI primer set. Each CDR3 protein gets one entry after TCRdb re-called the multiplex PCR reads with MiXCR. The sample consists of under 350,000 distinct CDR3 sequences, around 13% of them appearing once. The CDR3 extends over 14 amino acids. J lost 2 bases, V lost 9 bases, and 8 bases had no gene match. Germline values: CDR1 LNHDA, CDR2 SQIVND (reference sequence). A Clinical Activity Score of at least 3, a NOSPECS grade of at least 4 and a duration under 3 months were recorded in the ophthalmopathy patients. Clinical symptoms, serum thyroxine, TRAb, thyroid ultrasound and orbital computed tomography established diagnosis.

Input material: blood. V is TRBV19 and J is TRBJ2-3; TRBD2 agrees at 7 bases. The source of this sequence is a woman in her thirties or forties with Graves' ophthalmopathy. DNA for the CDR3: TGTGCCAGCACTAACCTAGCGGCCACAGATACGCAGTATTTT. Translating gives CASTNLAATDTQYF.